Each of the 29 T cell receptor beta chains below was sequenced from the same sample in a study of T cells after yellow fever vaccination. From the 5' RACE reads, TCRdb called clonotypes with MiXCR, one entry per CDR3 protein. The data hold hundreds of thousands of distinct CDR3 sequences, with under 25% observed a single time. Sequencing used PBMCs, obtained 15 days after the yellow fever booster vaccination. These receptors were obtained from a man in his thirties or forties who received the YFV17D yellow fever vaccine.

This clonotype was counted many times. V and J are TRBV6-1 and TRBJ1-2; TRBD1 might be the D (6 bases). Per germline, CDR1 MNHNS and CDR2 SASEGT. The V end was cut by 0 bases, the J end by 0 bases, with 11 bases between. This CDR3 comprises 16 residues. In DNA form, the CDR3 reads TGTGCCAGCAGTGAAGCGGCGGGACATACTAACTATGGCTACACCTTC. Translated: CASSEAAGHTNYGYTF.

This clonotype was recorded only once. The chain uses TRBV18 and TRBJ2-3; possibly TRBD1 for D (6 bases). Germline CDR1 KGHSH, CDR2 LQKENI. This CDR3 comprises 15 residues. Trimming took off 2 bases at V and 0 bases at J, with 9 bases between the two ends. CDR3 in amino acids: CASSPVTGSTDTQYF. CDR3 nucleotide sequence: TGTGCCAGCTCACCAGTGACAGGCAGCACAGATACGCAGTATTTT.

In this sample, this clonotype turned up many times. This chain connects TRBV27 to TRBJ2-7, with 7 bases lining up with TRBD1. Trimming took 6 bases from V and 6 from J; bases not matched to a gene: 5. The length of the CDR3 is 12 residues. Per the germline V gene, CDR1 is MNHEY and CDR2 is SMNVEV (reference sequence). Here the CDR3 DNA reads TGTGCCAGCAGCTTAGGGGGCGGCGAGCAGTACTTC. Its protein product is CASSLGGGEQYF.

In DNA form, the CDR3 reads TGTGCCAGCAGTACGTCCGGGCGATTTGGTGCGGGAGGGTCAGATACGCAGTATTTT. It translates to CASSTSGRFGAGGSDTQYF. The chain recombines TRBV12-3 or TRBV12-4 with TRBJ2-3, with 9 bases identical to TRBD2. V was clipped by 5 bases and J by 4 bases; unmatched bases: 19. This CDR3 comprises 19 residues.

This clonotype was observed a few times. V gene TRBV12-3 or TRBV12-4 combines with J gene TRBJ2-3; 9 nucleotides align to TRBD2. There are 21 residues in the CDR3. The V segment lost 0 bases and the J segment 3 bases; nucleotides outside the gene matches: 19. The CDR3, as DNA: TGTGCCAGCAGTTTAGCGCGAGGAAGGTCGGCTAGCGGGAAAGAGACAGATACGCAGTATTTT. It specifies CASSLARGRSASGKETDTQYF.

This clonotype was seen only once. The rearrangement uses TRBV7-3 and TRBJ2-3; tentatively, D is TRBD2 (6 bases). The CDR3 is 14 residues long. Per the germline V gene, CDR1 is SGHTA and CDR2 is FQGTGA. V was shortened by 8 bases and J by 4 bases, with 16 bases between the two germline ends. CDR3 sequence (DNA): TGTGCCAGCGCAAGGGGAGGTGGGCCAGATACGCAGTATTTT. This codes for CASARGGGPDTQYF.

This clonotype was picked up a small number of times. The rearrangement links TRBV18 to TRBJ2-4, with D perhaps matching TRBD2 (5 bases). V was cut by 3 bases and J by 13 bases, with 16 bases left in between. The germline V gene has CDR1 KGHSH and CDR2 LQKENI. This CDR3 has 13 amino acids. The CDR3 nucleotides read TGTGCCAGCTCACCTCACACTACTAGTAAACAGTACTTC. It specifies CASSPHTTSKQYF.

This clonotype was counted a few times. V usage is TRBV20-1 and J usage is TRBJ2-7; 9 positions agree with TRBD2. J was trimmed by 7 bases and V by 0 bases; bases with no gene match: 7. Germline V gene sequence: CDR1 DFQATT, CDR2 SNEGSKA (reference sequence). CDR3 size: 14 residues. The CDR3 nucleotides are TGCAGTGCTAGAGAGGCTAGCGGGATTGGTGAGCAGTACTTC. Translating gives CSAREASGIGEQYF.

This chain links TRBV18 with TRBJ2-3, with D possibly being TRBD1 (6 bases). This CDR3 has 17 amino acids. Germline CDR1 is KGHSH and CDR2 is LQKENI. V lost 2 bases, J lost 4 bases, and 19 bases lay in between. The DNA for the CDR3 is TGTGCCAGCTCACCAAACGTAGCGCGGAGACAGGCAGATACGCAGTATTTT. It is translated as CASSPNVARRQADTQYF.

The CDR3 region is CAISGTSGSSDEQFF. CDR3 nucleotide sequence: TGTGCCATCAGTGGGACTAGCGGGAGTAGCGATGAGCAGTTCTTC. This chain connects TRBV10-3 to TRBJ2-1; 13 nucleotides align to TRBD2. Germline V lookup: CDR1 ENHRY, CDR2 SYGVKD. There are 15 residues in the CDR3. Trimming took 4 bases from V and 8 from J; bases not matched to a gene: 5.

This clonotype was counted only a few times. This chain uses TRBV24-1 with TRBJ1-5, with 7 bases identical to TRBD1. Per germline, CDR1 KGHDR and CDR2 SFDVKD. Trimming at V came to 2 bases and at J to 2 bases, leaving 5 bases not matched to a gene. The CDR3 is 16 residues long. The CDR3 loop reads CATSDSGQIGNQPQHF. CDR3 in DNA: TGTGCCACCAGTGATTCGGGACAGATCGGCAATCAGCCCCAGCATTTT.

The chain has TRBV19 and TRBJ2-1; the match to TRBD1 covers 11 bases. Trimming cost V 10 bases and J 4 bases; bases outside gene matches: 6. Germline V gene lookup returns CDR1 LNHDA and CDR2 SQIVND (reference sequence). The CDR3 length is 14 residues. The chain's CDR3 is CATWDRGLYNEQFF. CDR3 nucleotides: TGTGCCACGTGGGACAGGGGGTTGTACAATGAGCAGTTCTTC.

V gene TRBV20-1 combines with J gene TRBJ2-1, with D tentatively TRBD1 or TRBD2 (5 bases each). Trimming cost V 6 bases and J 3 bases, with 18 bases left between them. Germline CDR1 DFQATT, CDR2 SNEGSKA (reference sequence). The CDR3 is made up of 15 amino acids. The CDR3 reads CSATGASNHYNEQFF. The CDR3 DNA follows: TGCAGTGCGACCGGGGCCTCGAACCACTACAATGAGCAGTTCTTC.

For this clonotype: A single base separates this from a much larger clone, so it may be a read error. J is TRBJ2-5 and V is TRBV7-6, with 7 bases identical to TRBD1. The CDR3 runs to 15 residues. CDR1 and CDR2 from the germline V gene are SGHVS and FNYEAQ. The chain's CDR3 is CAGSLPRTGSETQYF. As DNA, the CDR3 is TGTGCCGGCAGCTTACCAAGGACAGGTTCAGAGACCCAGTACTTC.

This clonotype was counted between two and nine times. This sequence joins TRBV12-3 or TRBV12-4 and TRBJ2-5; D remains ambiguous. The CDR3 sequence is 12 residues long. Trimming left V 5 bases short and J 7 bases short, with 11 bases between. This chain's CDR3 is CASSTDVGTQYF. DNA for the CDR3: TGTGCCAGCAGTACAGATGTGGGGACCCAGTACTTC.

The CDR3 nucleotides read TGCGCCAGCAGCCACCGGGACATCCTCTACGAGCAGTACTTC. This sequence encodes CASSHRDILYEQYF. The chain has TRBV5-1 and TRBJ2-7, with D possibly matching TRBD1 (6 bases). From germline, CDR1 is SGHRS and CDR2 YFSETQ. V gave up 4 bases and J gave up 3 bases, with 14 bases separating them. The CDR3 totals 14 residues.

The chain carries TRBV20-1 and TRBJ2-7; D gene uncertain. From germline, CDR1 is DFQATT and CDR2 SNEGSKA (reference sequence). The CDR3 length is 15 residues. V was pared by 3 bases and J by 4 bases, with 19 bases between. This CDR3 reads CSASRTAAPGYEQYF. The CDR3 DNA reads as TGCAGTGCTAGCCGGACGGCAGCCCCCGGGTACGAGCAGTACTTC.

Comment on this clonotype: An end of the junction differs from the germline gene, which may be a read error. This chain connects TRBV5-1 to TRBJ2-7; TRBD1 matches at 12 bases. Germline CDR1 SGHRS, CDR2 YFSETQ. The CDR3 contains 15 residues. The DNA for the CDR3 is TGCGCCAGCAGCACGGGACAGGGGGCGTACCACGAGCTGTACTTC. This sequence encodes CASSTGQGAYHELYF.

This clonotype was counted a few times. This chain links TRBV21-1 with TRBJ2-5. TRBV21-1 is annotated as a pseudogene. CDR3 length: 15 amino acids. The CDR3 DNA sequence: TGTGCCAGCAGCAAAGCGTGGCAACTACAAGAGACCCAGTACTTC. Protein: CASSKAWQLQETQYF.

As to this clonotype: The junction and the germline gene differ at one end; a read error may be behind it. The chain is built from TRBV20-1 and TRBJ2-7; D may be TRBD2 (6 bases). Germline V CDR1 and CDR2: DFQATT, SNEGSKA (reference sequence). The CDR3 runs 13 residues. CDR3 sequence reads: CIASGGRPYEQYF. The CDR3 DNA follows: TGCATTGCTAGTGGGGGGAGACCCTACGAGCAGTACTTC.

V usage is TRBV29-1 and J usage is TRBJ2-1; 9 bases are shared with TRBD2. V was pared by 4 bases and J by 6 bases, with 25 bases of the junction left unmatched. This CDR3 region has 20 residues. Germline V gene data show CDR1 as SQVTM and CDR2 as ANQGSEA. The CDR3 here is CSVVLMRGLLAGGSGNEQFF. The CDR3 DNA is TGCAGCGTTGTCTTGATGAGGGGGTTACTAGCGGGTGGGTCGGGCAATGAGCAGTTCTTC.

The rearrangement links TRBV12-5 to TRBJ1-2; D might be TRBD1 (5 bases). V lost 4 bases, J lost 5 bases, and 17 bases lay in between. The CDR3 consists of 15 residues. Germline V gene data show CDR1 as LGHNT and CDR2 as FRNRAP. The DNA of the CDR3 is TGTGCTAGTGGTTCTACGGAGGGACCGGAGTATGGCTACACCTTC. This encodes CASGSTEGPEYGYTF.

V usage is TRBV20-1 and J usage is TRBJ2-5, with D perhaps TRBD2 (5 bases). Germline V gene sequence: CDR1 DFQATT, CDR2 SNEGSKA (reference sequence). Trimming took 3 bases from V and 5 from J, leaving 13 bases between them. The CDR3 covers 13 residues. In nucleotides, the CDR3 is TGCAGTGCTAGTGTGCTAGCTCGGGAGACCCAGTACTTC. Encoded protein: CSASVLARETQYF.

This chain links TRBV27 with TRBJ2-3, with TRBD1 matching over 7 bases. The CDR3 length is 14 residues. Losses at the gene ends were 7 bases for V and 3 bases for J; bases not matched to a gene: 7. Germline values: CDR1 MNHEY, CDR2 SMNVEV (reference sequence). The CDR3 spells CASTPRGRTDTQYF. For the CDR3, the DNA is TGTGCCAGCACTCCGAGGGGGCGGACAGATACGCAGTATTTT.

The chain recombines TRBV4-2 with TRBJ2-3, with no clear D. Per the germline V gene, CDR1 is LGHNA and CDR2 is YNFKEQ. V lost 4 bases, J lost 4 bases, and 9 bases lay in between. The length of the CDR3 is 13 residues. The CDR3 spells CASSPIAADTQYF. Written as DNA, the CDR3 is TGTGCCAGCAGCCCTATCGCCGCAGATACGCAGTATTTT.

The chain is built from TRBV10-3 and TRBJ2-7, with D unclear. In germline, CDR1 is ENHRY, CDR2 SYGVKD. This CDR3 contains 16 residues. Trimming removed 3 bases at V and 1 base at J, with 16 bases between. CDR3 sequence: CAISDRLQRESYEQYF. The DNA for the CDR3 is TGTGCCATCAGTGACCGTCTTCAGCGTGAATCCTACGAGCAGTACTTC.

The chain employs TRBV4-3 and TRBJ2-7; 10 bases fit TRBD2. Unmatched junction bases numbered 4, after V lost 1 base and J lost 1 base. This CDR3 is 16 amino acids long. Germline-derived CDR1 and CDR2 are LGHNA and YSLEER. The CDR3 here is CASSQVPSGSSYEQYF. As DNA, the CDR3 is TGCGCCAGCAGCCAAGTTCCTAGCGGGAGTTCCTACGAGCAGTACTTC.

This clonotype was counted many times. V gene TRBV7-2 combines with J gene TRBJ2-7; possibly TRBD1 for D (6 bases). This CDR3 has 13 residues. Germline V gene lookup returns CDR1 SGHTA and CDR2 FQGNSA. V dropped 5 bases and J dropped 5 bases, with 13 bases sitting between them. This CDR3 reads CASSQGTANEQYF. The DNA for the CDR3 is TGTGCCAGCAGCCAGGGGACGGCCAACGAGCAGTACTTC.

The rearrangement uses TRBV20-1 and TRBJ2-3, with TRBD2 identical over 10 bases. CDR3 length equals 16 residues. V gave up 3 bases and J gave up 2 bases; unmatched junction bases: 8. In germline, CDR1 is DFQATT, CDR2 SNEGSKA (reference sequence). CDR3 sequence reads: CSASDSLAGATDTQYF. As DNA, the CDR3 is TGCAGTGCTAGCGACTCTCTAGCGGGGGCCACAGATACGCAGTATTTT.